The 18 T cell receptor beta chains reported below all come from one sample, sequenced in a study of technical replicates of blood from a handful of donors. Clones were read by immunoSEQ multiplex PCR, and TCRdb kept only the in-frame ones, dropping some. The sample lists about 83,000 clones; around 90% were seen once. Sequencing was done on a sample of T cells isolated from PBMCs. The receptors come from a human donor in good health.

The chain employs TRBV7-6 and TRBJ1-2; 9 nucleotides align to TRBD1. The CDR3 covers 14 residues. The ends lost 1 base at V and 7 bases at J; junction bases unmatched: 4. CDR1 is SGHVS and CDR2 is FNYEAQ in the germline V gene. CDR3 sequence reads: CASSLGDREGGYTF. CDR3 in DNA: TGTGCCAGCAGCTTAGGGGACAGGGAAGGTGGCTACACCTTC.

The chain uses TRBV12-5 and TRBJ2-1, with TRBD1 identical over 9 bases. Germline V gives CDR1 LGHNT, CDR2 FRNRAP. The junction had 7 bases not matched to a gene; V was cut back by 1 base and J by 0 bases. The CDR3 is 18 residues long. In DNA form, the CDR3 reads TGTGCTAGTGGTTTGGAATTGACAGGGGGTAGCTCCTACAATGAGCAGTTCTTC. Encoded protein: CASGLELTGGSSYNEQFF.

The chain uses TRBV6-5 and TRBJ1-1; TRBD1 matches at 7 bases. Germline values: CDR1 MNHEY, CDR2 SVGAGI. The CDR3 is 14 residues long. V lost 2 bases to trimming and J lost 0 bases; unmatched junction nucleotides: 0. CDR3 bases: TGTGCCAGCAGTTACCAGGGGGTGAACACTGAAGCTTTCTTT. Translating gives CASSYQGVNTEAFF.

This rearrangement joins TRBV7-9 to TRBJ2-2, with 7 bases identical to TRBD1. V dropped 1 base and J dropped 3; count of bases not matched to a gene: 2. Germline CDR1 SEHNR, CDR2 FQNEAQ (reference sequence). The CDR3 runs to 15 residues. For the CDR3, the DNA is TGTGCCAGCAGCTTAGGACAGGGAGACACCGGGGAGCTGTTTTTT. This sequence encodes CASSLGQGDTGELFF.

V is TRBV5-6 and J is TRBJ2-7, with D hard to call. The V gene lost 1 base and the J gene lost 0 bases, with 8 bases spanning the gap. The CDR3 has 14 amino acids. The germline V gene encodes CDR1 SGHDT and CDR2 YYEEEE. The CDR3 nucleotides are TGTGCCAGCAGCTTGCCAACAGACTCCTACGAGCAGTACTTC. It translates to CASSLPTDSYEQYF.

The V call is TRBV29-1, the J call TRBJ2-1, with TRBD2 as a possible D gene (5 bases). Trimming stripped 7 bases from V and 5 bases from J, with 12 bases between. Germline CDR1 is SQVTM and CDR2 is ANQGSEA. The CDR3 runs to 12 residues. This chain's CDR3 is CSAKGLNNEQFF. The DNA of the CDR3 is TGCAGCGCTAAAGGACTCAACAATGAGCAGTTCTTC.

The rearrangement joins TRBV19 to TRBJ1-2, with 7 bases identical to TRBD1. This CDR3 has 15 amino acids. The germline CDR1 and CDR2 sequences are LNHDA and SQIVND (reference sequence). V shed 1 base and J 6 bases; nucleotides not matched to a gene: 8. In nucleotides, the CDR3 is TGTGCCAGTAGTATAGCTGCAGGGGGAATGAATGGCTACACCTTC. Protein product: CASSIAAGGMNGYTF.

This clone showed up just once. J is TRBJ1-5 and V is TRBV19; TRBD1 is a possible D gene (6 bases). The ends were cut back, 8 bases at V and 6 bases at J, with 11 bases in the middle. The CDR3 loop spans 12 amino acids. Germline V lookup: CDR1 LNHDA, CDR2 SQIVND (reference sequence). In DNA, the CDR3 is TGTGCCAGTTACAGGGATGGTCAGCCCCAGCATTTT. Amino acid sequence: CASYRDGQPQHF.

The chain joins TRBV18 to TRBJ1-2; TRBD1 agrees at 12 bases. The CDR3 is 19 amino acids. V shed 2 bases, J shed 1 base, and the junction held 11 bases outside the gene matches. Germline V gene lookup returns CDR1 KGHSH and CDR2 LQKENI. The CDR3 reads CASSPSPGQGASDNYGYTF. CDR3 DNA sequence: TGTGCCAGCTCACCATCTCCGGGACAGGGGGCAAGTGATAACTATGGCTACACCTTC.

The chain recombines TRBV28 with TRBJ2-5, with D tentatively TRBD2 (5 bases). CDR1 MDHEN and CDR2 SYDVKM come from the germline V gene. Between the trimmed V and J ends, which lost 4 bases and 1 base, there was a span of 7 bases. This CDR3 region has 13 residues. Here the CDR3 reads CASSSGGQETQYF. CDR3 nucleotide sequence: TGTGCCAGCAGTTCAGGAGGCCAAGAGACCCAGTACTTC.

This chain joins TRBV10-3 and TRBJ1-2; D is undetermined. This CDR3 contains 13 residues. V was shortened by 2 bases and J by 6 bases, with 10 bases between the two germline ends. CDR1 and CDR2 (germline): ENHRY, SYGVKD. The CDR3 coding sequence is TGTGCCATCAGTGAGCGAGACACCGATGGCTACACCTTC. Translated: CAISERDTDGYTF.

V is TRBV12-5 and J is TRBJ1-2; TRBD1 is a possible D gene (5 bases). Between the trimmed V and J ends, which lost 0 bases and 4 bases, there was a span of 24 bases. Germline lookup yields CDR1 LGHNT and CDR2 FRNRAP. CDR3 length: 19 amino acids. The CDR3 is CASGLVLTGGAQSPYGYTF. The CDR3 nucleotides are TGTGCTAGTGGTTTGGTATTAACCGGCGGGGCTCAAAGTCCCTATGGCTACACCTTC.

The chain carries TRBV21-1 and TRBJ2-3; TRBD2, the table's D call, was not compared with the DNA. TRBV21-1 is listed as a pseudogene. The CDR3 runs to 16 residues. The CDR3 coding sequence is TGTGCCAGCATCAAAGACCTTGCGGCGAGCACAGATACGCAGTATTTT. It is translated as CASIKDLAASTDTQYF.

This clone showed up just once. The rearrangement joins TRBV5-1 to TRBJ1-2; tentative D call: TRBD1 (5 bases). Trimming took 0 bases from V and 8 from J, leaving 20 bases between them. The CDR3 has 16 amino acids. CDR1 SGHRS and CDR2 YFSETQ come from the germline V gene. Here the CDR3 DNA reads TGCGCCAGCAGCTTGGGTCAGGGAGGGCAGTTGACGGGCTACACCTTC. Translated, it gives CASSLGQGGQLTGYTF.

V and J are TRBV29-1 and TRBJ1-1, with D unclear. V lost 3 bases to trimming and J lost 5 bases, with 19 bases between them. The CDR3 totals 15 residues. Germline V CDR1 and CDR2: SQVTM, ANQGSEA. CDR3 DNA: TGCAGCGTTGATGGACGGGCCGAAAGCGGGACTGAAGCTTTCTTT. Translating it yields CSVDGRAESGTEAFF.

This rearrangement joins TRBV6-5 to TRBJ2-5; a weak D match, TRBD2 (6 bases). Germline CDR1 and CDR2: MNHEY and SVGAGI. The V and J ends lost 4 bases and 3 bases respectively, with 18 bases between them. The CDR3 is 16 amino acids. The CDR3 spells CASSFSPGPGEETQYF. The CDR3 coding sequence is TGTGCCAGCAGTTTCAGCCCCGGCCCGGGGGAAGAGACCCAGTACTTC.

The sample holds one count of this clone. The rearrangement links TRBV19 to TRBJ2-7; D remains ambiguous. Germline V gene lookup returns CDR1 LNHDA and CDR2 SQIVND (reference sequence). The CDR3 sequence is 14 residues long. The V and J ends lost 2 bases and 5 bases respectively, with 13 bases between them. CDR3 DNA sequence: TGTGCCAGTAGTATACGAGGTGAAGTGGACGAGCAGTACTTC. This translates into CASSIRGEVDEQYF.

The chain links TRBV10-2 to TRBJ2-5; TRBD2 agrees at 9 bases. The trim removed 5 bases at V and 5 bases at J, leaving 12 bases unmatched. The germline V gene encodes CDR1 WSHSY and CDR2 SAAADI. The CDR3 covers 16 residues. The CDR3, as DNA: TGCGCCAGCAGTAGCGGGAGGAGGGCGTGGTCGGAGACCCAGTACTTC. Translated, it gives CASSSGRRAWSETQYF.